This T cell receptor beta chain was identified during a study of vaccination effects on CD4 cells after COVID-19. Findings and caveats of the study: By a late point after vaccination, infection- and vaccine-induced clones had shrunk markedly through clonal contraction.

Germline V gene sequence: CDR1 LGHDT, CDR2 YNNKEL (reference sequence). V was cut by 3 bases and J by 6 bases, with 14 bases left in between. The CDR3 covers 14 residues. This clone was observed a few times. The antigen is undetermined. Assay used: immunoSEQ multiplex PCR; TCRdb lists only in-frame clones, some missing. Among roughly 70,000 clones listed, over 60% were seen once. The ViraFEST assay expanded antigen-specific CD4+ T cells with viral peptide pools before sequencing. The culture ran for around 10 days before CD4+ T cells were isolated. According to PCR results, the person was infected with SARS-CoV-2 between March and December 2020. IL-2 at 10 IU/ml and peptides at roughly 9.6 ug/ml were added to cultured PBMC, around 1.9 million per well.

This rearrangement joins TRBV3-1 (or the pseudogene TRBV3-2) to TRBJ1-2; D might be TRBD1 (6 bases). The source is a human donor who had a prior SARS-CoV-2 infection. The sequenced sample was CD4+ T cells from PBMCs cultured with HIV peptides, obtained before COVID-19 vaccination. As to subset: HIV-1 Nef peptide pool negative control/reference culture. The CDR3 nucleotides are TGTGCCAGCAGCCATCCAGGGGTAGCGCATGGCTACACCTTC. Protein sequence: CASSHPGVAHGYTF.